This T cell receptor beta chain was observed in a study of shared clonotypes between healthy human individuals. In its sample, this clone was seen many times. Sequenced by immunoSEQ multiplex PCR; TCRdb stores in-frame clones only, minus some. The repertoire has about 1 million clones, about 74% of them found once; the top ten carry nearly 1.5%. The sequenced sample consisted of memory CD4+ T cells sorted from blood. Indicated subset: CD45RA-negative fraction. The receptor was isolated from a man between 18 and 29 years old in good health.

CDR3 in DNA: TGTGCCAGCAGGCTAGCGGGGGCTTCCTACGAGCAGTACTTC. Translating it yields CASRLAGASYEQYF. The chain employs TRBV5-8 and TRBJ2-7, with 10 nucleotides matching TRBD2. Germline V gives CDR1 SGHTS, CDR2 YDEGEE. J was trimmed by 1 base and V by 5 bases; bases with no gene match: 3. This CDR3 contains 14 residues.